This T cell receptor (beta chain) was observed in a study of blood T cell repertoires in COVID-19 (dated by TCRdb to 2020 to 2021). About the full investigation: The collaborator samples originated in the United States, Italy and Spain and spanned the acute and convalescent phases of COVID-19. The material from the prospective study consisted of cDNA or gDNA derived from T cells, B-cell-depleted T cells, or PBMCs. The dataset comprised deeply sampled blood TCRbeta repertoires from subjects exposed to, actively infected with, or recovered from COVID-19. The repertoires were released in a freely available public database intended as a resource for research on the immune response to SARS-CoV-2. The samples were drawn from two sources: the first 160 participants of the ongoing ImmuneRACE study, and 1,200 or so subjects contributed by 6 global collaborators. Sample metadata almost always included a de-identified subject ID, COVID-19 status, age in years and sex. Where available, HLA class I and class II types were taken from metadata supplied by the sample provider and were not determined by assay-based typing.

In this sample, this clone turned up once. The clone's antigen remains unknown. No base quality information exists; no much larger clone differs at one position. What the research found in general, with its limitations: The quantity of clinical and demographic metadata differed by source and by participant and was supplied without curation.

Clipping removes 2 bases from V and 0 bases from J, with 4 as the unmatched junction base count. Reading from cysteine to phenylalanine, the CDR3 counts 15 amino acids. Solely the CDR3 DNA is kept, with 45 bases framed from the first base. Taken from the germline V gene (reference sequence), the CDR1 and CDR2 loops are SGHNT and YYREEE. The immunoSEQ Assay, a bias-controlled multiplex PCR, was used to amplify TCRbeta CDR3 regions from genomic DNA. The study's processing was this. The number of nucleated cells in each sample was estimated from the amplification of reference gene primers within the assay. Sequence reads were collapsed and filtered to measure the absolute abundance of every unique TCRbeta CDR3 rearrangement. For each sample, productive Simpson clonality was calculated as the square root of Simpson's diversity index over productive rearrangements. TCRdb took this table from immuneACCESS and kept in-frame rearrangements with V and J called. Such tables lack part of the clones; where checked against another copy, unresolved V genes explain under half of the gap, and the rest is unexplained. V and J calls and clone size are copied from that table; D and trimming were computed from the DNA. Within this sample are fewer than 90,000 clones, with about four fifths of them counted one time only. 6.3% of the sample is in the top ten clones.

At one collaborating source in Seattle, patients were enrolled during active infection and were followed longitudinally through the course of disease. Collaborating institutions collected whole blood in K2EDTA tubes following their own protocols. For TCRbeta analysis, collaborators shipped samples in one of three forms: frozen whole blood, isolated PBMCs, or DNA extracted from either of those sample types. The sequence links TRBV5-4 to TRBJ1-1; 7 of the junction bases match TRBD1. Sequences were obtained from peripheral blood. This clonotype was sampled from a man between 65 and 79 years old with COVID-19, enrolled during active disease. The CDR3 corresponds to CASSLQGQMNTEAFF. The nucleotide sequence is given as TGTGCCAGCAGCTTACAGGGGCAGATGAACACTGAAGCTTTCTTT.